The sequence of this TCR beta chain was determined in a study of shared clonotypes between healthy human individuals. The study, taken as a whole, reports: Clonotype sharing among the donors was expected to vary with sequencing depth.

Donors, without exception, were Caucasian adults residing in Nashville, Tennessee. Roughly 93 million PBMCs supplied genomic DNA for unsorted samples. Germline assignment: CDR1 MNHEY and CDR2 SMNVEV (reference sequence). Trimming took off 8 bases at V and 10 bases at J, with 18 bases between the two ends. The CDR3 contains 12 residues. As to this clone: Its antigen is undetermined.

Assay used: immunoSEQ multiplex PCR; TCRdb lists only in-frame clones, some missing. The sample contains about half a million clones, about 85% of which appear only once. V gene TRBV27 combines with J gene TRBJ2-7; D perhaps matches TRBD1 (5 bases). Sequencing was performed on PBMCs. The source is a woman aged 40 to 55 in good health. Some clones in this sample may be carry-over from other donors' samples. For the CDR3, the DNA is TGTGCCAGCGGCGGACACAAATCTCCTCAGTACTTC. Translating it yields CASGGHKSPQYF.